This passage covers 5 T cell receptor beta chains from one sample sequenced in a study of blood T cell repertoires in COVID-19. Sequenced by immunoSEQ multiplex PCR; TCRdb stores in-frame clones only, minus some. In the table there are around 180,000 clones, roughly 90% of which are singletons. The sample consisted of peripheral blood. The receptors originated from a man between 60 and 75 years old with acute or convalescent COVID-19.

For the CDR3, the DNA is TGTGCCAGCACCCGACAGGGGACTGAAGCTTTCTTT. Translating gives CASTRQGTEAFF. The V call is TRBV6-5, the J call TRBJ1-1; 8 bases are a match to TRBD1. J gave up 5 bases and V 7 bases, and 3 bases lay outside the gene matches. The CDR3 covers 12 residues. Germline CDR1 MNHEY, CDR2 SVGAGI.

This chain's CDR3 is CAITSTGDYEQYF. DNA of the CDR3: TGTGCCATCACTTCGACAGGGGACTACGAGCAGTACTTC. V usage is TRBV10-3 and J usage is TRBJ2-7, with 8 bases identical to TRBD1. With V trimmed by 7 bases and J by 3 bases, 5 bases remained unmatched. The CDR3 runs 13 residues. The germline V gene encodes CDR1 ENHRY and CDR2 SYGVKD.

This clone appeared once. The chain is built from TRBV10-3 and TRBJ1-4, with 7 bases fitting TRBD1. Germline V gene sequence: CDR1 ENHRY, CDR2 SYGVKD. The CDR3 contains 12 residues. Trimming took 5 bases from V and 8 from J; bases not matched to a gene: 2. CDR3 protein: CAISMDREKLFF. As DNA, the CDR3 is TGTGCCATCAGTATGGACAGGGAAAAACTGTTTTTT.

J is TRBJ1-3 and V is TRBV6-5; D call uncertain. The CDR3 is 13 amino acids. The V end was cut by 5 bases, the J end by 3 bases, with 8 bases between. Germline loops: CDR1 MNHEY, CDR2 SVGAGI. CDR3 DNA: TGTGCCAGCAGTCTAAGTGGTGGAAACACCATATATTTT. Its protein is CASSLSGGNTIYF.

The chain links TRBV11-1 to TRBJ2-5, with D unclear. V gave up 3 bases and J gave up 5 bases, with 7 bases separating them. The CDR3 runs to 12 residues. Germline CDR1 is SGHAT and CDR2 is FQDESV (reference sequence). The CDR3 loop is CASSFTRETQYF. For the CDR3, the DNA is TGTGCCAGCAGCTTCACCCGGGAGACCCAGTACTTC.